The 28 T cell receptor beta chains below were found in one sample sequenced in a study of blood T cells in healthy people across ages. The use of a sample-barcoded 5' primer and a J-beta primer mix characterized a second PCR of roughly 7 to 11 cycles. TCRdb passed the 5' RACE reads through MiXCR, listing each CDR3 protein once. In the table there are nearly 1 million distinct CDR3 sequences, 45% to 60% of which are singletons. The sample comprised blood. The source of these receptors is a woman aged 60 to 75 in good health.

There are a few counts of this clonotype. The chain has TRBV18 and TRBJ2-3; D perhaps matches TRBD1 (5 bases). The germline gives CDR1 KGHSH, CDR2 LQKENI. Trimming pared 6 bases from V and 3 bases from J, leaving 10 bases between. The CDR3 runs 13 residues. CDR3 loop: CASSPRETDTQYF. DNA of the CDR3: TGTGCCAGCTCCCCCAGGGAAACAGATACGCAGTATTTT.

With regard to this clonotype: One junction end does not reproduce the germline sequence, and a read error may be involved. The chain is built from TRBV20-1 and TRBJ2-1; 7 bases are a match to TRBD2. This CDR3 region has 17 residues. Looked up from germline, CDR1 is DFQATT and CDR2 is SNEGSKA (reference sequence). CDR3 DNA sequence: TGCAGTGCTAGAGGGACGGCTAGCGGAAAACCCTACAATGAGCAGTTCTTT. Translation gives CSARGTASGKPYNEQFF.

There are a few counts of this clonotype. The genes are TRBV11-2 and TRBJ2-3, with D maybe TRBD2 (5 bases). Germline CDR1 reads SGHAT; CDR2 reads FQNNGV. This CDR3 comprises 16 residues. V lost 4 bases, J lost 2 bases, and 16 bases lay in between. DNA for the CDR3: TGTGCCAGCAGCTCCCGGCCGGACGGGGACACAGATACGCAGTATTTT. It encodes CASSSRPDGDTDTQYF.

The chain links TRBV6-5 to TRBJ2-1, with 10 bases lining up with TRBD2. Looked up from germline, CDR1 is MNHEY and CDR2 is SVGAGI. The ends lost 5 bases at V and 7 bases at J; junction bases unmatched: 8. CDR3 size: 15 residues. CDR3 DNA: TGTGCCAGCAGTACCAGCGGGAGGGCCGGGAATGAGCAGTTCTTC. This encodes CASSTSGRAGNEQFF.

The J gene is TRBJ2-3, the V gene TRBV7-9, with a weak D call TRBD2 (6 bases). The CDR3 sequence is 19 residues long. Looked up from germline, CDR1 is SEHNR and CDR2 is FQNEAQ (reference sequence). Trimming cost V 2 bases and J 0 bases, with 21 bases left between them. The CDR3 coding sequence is TGTGCCAGCAGCTTATTGAGGGCTAGCGAGAGGACTAGCACAGATACGCAGTATTTT. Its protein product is CASSLLRASERTSTDTQYF.

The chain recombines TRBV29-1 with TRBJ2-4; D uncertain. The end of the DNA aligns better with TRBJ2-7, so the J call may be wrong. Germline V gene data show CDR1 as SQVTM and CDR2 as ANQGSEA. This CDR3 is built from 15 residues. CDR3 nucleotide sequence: TGCAGCGTTGAGTTTTTCATCGAAAGGGCTTACGAGCAGTACTTC. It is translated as CSVEFFIERAYEQYF.

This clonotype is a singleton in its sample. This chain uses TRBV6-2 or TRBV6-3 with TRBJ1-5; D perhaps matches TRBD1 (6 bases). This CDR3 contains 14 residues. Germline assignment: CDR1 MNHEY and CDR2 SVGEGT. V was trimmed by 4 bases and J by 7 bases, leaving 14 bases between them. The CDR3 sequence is CASSFRGEWQPQHF. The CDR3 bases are TGTGCCAGCAGTTTCAGGGGAGAATGGCAGCCCCAGCATTTT.

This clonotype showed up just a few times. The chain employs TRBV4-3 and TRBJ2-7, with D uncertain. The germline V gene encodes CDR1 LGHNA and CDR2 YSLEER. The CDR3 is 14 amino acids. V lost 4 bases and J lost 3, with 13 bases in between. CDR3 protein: CASSPQVQDYEQYF. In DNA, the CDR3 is TGCGCCAGCAGCCCACAAGTACAAGACTACGAGCAGTACTTC.

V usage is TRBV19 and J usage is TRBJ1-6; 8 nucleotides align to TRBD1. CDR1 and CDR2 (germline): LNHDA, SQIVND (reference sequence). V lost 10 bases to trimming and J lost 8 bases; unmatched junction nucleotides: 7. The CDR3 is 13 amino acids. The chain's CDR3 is CATLDRADSPLHF. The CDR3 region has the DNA TGTGCCACCTTGGACAGGGCGGATTCACCCCTCCACTTT.

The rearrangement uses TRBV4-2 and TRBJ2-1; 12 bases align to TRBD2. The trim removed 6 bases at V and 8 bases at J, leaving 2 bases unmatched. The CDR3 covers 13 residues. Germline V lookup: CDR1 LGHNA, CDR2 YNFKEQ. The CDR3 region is CASRLAGGDEQFF. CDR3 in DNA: TGTGCCAGCAGACTAGCGGGAGGAGATGAGCAGTTCTTC.

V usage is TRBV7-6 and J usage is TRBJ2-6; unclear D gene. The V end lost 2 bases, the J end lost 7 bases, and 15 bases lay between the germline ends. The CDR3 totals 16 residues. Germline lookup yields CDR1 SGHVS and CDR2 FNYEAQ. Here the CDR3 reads CASSLTAALSANVLTF. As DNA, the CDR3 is TGTGCCAGCAGCTTAACGGCGGCCCTAAGCGCCAACGTCCTGACTTTC.

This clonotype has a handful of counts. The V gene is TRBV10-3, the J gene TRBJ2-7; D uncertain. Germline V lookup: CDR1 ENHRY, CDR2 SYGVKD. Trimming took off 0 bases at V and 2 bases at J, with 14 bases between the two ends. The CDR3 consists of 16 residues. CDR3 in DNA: TGTGCCATCAGTGAGTCGGTGTCAGAATTTGCCTACGAGCAGTACTTC. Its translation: CAISESVSEFAYEQYF.

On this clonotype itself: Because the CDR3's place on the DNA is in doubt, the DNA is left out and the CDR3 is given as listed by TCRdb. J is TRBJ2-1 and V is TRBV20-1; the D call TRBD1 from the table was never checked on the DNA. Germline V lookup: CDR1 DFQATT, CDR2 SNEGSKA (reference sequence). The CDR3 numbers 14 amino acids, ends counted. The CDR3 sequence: CSVPPPVDYNEQFF.

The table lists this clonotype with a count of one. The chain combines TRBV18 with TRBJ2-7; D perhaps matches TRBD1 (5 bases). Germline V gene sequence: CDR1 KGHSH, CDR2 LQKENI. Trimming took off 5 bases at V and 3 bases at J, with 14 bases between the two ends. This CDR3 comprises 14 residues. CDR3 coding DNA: TGTGCCAGCTCATCCCAGGGCTCCCTCTACGAGCAGTACTTC. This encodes CASSSQGSLYEQYF.

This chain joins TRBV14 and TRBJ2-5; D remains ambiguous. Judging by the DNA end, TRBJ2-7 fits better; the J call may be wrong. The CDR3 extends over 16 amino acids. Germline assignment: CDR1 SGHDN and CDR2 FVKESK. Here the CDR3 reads CASSQARMFRSYEQYF. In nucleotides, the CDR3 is TGTGCCAGCAGCCAAGCTAGGATGTTCCGGAGCTACGAGCAGTACTTC.

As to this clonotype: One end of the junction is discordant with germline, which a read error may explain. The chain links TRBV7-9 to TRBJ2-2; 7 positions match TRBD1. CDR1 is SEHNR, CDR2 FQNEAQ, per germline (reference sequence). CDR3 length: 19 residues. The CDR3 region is CASRHGFFSDRENTGELFF. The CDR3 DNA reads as TGTGCCAGCAGACATGGGTTTTTCTCCGACAGGGAAAACACCGGGGAACTGTTTTTT.

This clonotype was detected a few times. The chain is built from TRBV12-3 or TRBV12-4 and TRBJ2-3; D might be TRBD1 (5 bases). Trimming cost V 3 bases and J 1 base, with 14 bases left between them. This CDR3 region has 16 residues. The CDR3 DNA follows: TGTGCCAGCAGTTTCGCCCTAGGGGTTGGCACAGATACGCAGTATTTT. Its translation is CASSFALGVGTDTQYF.

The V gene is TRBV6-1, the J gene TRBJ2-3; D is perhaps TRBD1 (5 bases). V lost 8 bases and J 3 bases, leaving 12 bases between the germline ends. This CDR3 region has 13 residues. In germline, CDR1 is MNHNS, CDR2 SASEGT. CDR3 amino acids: CASGQGPTDTQYF. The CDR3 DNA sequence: TGTGCCAGCGGCCAGGGTCCGACAGATACGCAGTATTTT.

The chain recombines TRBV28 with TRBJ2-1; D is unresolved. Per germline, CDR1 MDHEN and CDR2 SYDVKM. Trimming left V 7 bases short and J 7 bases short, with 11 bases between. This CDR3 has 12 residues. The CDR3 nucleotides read TGTGCCAGCACCCTGAATGGGAATGAGCAGTTCTTC. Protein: CASTLNGNEQFF.

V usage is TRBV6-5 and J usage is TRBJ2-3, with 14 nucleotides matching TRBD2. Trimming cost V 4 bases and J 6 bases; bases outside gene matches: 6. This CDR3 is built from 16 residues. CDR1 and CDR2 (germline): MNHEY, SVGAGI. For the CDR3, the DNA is TGTGCCAGCAGTTCGGGGACTAGCGGGAGTTCTGATACGCAGTATTTT. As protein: CASSSGTSGSSDTQYF.

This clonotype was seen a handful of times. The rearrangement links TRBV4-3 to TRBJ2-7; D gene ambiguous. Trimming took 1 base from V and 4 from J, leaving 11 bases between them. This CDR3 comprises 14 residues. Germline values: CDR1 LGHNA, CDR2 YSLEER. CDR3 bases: TGCGCCAGCAGCCAAGTGGTGGGTGGTTACGAGCAGTACTTC. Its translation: CASSQVVGGYEQYF.

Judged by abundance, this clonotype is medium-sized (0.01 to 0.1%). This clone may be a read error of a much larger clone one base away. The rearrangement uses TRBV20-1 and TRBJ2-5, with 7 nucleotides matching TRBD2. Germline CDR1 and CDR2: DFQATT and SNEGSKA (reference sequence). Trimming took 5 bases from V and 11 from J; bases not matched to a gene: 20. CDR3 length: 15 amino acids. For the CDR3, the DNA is TGCAGTGCTTCACAACGAAAAGGACTAGTTAATGAGCAGTACTTC. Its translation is CSASQRKGLVNEQYF.

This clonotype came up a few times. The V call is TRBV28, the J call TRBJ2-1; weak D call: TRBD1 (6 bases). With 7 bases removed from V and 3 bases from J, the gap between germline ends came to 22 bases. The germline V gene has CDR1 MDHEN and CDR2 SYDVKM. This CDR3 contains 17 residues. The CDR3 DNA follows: TGTGCCAGCATCCCCCCGCATGGGGTAGGGGGCTACAATGAGCAGTTCTTC. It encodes CASIPPHGVGGYNEQFF.

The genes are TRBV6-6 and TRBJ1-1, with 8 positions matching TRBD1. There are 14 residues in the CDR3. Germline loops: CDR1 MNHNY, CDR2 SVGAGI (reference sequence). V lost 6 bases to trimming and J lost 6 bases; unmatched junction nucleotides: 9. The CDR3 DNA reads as TGTGCCAGCAGGCCCAACGACAGGGGCCCTGAAGCTTTCTTT. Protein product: CASRPNDRGPEAFF.

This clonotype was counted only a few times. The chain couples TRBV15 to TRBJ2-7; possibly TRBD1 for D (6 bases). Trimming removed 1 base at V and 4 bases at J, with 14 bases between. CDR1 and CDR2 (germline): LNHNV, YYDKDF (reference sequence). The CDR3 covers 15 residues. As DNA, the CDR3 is TGTGCCACCAGCAGAGTTGCGGCAGGGGAGTACGAGCAGTACTTC. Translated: CATSRVAAGEYEQYF.

The CDR3 sequence is CASSFQASGNNEQFF. CDR3 bases: TGCGCCAGCAGCTTTCAGGCTAGCGGAAACAATGAGCAGTTCTTC. This sequence joins TRBV5-1 and TRBJ2-1; 7 nucleotides line up with TRBD2. Germline lookup yields CDR1 SGHRS and CDR2 YFSETQ. J gave up 5 bases and V 2 bases, and 7 bases lay outside the gene matches. The CDR3 extends over 15 amino acids.

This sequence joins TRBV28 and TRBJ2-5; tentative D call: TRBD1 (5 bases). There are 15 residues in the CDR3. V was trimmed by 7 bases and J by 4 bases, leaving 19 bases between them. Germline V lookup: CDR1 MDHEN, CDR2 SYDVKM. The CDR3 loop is CASKPGQGLGETQYF. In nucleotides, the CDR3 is TGTGCCAGCAAGCCTGGGCAGGGATTAGGAGAGACCCAGTACTTC.

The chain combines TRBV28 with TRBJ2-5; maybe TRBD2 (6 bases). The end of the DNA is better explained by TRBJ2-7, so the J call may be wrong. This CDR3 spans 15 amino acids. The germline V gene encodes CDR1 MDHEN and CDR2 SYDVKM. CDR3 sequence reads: CASSHSGTLVYEQYF. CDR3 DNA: TGTGCCAGCAGTCATAGCGGAACGCTGGTCTACGAGCAGTACTTC.